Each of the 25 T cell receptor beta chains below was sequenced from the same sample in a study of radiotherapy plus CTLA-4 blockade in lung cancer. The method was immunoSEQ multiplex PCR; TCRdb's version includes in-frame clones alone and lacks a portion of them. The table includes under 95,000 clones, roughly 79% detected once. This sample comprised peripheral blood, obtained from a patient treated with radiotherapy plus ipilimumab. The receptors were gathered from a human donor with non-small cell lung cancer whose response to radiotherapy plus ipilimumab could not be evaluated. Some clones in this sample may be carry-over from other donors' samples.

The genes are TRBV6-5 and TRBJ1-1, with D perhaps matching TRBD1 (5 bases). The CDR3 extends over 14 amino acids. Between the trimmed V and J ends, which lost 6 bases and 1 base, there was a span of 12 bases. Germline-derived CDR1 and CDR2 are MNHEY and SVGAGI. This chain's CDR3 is CASSPDRTNTEAFF. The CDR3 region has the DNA TGTGCCAGCAGCCCAGACAGAACGAACACTGAAGCTTTCTTT.

CDR3 protein: CASSYSTSKDYGYTF. The CDR3 coding sequence is TGTGCCAGCAGTTACTCGACTAGTAAGGACTATGGCTACACCTTC. V is TRBV6-5 and J is TRBJ1-2; D unclear. Germline lookup yields CDR1 MNHEY and CDR2 SVGAGI. V was trimmed by 0 bases and J by 3 bases, leaving 11 bases between them. The CDR3 sequence is 15 residues long.

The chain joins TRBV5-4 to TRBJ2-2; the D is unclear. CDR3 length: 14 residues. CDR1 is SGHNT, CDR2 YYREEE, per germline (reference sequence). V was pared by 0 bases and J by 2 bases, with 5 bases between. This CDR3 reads CASSLGPNTGELFF. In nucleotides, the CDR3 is TGTGCCAGCAGCTTGGGGCCAAACACCGGGGAGCTGTTTTTT.

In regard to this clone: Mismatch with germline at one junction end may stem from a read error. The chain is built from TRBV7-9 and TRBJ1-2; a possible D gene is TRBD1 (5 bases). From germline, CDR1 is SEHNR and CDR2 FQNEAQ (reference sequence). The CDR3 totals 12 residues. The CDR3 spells CASSLVKEGDSF. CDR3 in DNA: TGTGCCAGCAGCTTAGTTAAGGAGGGAGACAGCTTC. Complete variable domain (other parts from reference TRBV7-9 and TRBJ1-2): DTGVSQNPRHKITKRGQNVTFRCDPISEHNRLYWYRQTLGQGPEFLTYFQNEAQLEKSRLLSDRFSAERPKGSFSTLEIQRTEQGDSAMYLCASSLVKEGDSFGSGTRLTVV.

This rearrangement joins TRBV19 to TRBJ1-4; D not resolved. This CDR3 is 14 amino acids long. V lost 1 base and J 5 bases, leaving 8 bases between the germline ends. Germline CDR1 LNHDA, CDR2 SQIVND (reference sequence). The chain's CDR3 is CASSIATGNEKLFF. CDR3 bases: TGTGCCAGTAGTATAGCAACGGGAAATGAAAAACTGTTTTTT.

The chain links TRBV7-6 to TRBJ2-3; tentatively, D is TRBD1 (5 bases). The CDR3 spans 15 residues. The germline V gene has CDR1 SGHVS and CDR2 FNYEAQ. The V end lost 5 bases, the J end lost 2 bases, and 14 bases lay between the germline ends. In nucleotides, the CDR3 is TGTGCCAGCAGCCCCCAGGGATACTACACAGATACGCAGTATTTT. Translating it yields CASSPQGYYTDTQYF.

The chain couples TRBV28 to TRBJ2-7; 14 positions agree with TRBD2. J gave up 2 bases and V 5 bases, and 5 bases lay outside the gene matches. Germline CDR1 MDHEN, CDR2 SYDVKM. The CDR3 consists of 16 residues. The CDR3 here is CASSPGLAGGPYEQYF. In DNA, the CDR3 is TGTGCCAGCAGTCCTGGACTAGCGGGGGGCCCCTACGAGCAGTACTTC.

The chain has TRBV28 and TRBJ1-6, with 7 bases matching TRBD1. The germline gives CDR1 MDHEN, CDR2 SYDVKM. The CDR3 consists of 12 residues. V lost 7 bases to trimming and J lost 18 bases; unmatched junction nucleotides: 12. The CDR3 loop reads CASIASDRAYHF. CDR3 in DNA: TGTGCCAGCATCGCATCCGACAGGGCCTACCACTTT.

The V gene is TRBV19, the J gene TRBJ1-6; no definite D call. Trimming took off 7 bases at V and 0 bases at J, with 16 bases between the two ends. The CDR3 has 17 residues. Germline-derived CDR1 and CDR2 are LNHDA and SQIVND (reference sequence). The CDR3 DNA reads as TGTGCCAGTAATCTGGGCCCGGGGAGCTCCTATAATTCACCCCTCCACTTT. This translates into CASNLGPGSSYNSPLHF.

Here the CDR3 DNA reads TGCGCCAGCAGCCCGTCCTTGCAAGAGACCCAGTACTTC. Its translation is CASSPSLQETQYF. The V call is TRBV5-1, the J call TRBJ2-5; D gene unclear. V was trimmed by 4 bases and J by 2 bases, leaving 9 bases between them. Germline V gives CDR1 SGHRS, CDR2 YFSETQ. The CDR3 has 13 amino acids. Full variable domain (rest looked up from reference TRBV5-1 and TRBJ2-5): KAGVTQTPRYLIKTRGQQVTLSCSPISGHRSVSWYQQTPGQGLQFLFEYFSETQRNKGNFPGRFSGRQFSNSRSEMNVSTLELGDSALYLCASSPSLQETQYFGPGTRLLVL.

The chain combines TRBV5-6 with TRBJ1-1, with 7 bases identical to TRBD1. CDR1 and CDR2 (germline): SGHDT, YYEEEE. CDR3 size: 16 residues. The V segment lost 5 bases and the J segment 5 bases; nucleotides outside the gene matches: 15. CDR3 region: CASREIDREEGTEAFF. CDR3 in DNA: TGTGCCAGCAGAGAAATCGACAGGGAGGAGGGGACTGAAGCTTTCTTT. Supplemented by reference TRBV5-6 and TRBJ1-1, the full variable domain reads DAGVTQSPTHLIKTRGQQVTLRCSPKSGHDTVSWYQQALGQGPQFIFQYYEEEERQRGNFPDRFSGHQFPNYSSELNVNALLLGDSALYLCASREIDREEGTEAFFGQGTRLTVV.

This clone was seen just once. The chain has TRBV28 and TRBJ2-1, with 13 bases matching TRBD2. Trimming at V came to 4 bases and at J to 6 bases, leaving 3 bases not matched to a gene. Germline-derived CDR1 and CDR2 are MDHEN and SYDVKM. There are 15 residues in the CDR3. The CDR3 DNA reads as TGTGCCAGCAGTTCACTAGCGGGGGGGCGCAATGAGCAGTTCTTC. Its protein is CASSSLAGGRNEQFF.

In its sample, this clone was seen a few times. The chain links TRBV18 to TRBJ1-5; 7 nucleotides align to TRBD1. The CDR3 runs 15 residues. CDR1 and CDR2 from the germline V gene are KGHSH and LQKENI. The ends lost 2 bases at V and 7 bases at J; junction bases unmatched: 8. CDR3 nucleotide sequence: TGTGCCAGCTCACCATCAGGGGACAGCCGCCAGCCCCAGCATTTT. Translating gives CASSPSGDSRQPQHF.

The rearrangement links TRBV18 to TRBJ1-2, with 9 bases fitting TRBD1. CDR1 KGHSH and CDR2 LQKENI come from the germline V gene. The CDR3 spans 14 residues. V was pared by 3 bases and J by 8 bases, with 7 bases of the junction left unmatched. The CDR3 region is CASSPEGQGSGYTF. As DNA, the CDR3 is TGTGCCAGCTCACCTGAAGGACAGGGGTCGGGCTACACCTTC.

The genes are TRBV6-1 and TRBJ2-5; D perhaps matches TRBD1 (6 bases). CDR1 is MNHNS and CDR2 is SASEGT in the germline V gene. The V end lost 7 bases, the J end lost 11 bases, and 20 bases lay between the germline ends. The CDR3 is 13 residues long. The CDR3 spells CASTRTARGEQYF. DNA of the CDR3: TGTGCCAGCACGCGGACAGCCCGAGGTGAGCAGTACTTC.

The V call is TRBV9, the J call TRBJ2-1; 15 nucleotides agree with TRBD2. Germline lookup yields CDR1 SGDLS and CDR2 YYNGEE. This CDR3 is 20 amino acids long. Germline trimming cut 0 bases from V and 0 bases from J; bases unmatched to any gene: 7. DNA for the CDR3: TGTGCCAGCAGCGTAGAGGGACTAGCGGGGGGCCCCTCCTCCTACAATGAGCAGTTCTTC. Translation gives CASSVEGLAGGPSSYNEQFF.

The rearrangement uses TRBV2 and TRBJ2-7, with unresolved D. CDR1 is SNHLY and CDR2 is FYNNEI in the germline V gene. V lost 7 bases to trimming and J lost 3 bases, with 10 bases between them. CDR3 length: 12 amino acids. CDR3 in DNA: TGTGCCAGCATTCCAGCTAGCTACGAGCAGTACTTC. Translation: CASIPASYEQYF.

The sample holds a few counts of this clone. CDR3 coding DNA: TGTGCCAGCAGCTTAAGCCGAGTTCACTCTGGAAACACCATATATTTT. Its protein product is CASSLSRVHSGNTIYF. This chain uses TRBV7-2 with TRBJ1-3; D not certain. Germline CDR1 and CDR2: SGHTA and FQGNSA. V was clipped by 2 bases and J by 0 bases, with 11 bases between them. This CDR3 has 16 residues.

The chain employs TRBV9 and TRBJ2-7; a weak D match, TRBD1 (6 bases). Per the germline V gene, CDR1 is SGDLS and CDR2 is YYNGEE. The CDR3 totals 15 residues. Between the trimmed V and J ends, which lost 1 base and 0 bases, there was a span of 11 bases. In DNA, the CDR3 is TGTGCCAGCAGCGTACTGGCAGGGGACTCCTACGAGCAGTACTTC. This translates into CASSVLAGDSYEQYF.

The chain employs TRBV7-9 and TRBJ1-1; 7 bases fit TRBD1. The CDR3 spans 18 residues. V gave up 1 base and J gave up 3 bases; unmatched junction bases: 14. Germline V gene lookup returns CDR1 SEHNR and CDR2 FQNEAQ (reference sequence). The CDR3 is CASSLGEGRDRTYTEAFF. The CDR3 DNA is TGTGCCAGCAGCTTAGGAGAGGGCCGGGACAGAACCTACACTGAAGCTTTCTTT.

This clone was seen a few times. The CDR3 nucleotides are TGTGCCAGCAGTTTGGCAGGGAAAAACACTGAAGCTTTCTTT. Amino acids: CASSLAGKNTEAFF. The V and J genes are TRBV6-1 and TRBJ1-1; possibly TRBD1 for D (5 bases). Germline loops: CDR1 MNHNS, CDR2 SASEGT. The length of the CDR3 is 14 residues. Trimming took 5 bases from V and 2 from J, leaving 12 bases between them.

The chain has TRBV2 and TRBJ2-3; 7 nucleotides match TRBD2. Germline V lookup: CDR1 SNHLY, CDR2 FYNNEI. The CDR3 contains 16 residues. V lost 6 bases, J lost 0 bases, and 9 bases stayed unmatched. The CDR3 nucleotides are TGTGCCAGCAGCCGAGAGGCGGGGGAAAGCACAGATACGCAGTATTTT. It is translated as CASSREAGESTDTQYF.

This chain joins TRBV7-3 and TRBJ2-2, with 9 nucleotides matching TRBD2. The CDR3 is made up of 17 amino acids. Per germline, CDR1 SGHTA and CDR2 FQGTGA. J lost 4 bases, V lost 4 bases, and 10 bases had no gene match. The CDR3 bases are TGTGCCAGCAGCTACAGGGGCGGGGGGGCACTCACCGGGGAGCTGTTTTTT. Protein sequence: CASSYRGGGALTGELFF.

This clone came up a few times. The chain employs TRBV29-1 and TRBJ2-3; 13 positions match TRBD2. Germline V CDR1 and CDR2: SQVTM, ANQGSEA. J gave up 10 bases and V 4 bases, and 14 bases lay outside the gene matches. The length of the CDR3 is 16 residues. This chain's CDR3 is CSVASLGLAGAHPQYF. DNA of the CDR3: TGCAGCGTTGCTAGTTTAGGACTAGCGGGGGCCCACCCGCAGTATTTT.

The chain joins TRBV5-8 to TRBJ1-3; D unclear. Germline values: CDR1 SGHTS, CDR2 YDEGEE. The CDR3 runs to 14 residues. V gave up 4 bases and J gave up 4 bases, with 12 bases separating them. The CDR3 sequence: CASSAGWNGNTIYF. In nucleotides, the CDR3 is TGTGCCAGCAGCGCGGGTTGGAACGGAAACACCATATATTTT. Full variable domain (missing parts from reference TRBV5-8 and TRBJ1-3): EAGVTQSPTHLIKTRGQQATLRCSPISGHTSVYWYQQALGLGLQFLLWYDEGEERNRGNFPPRFSGRQFPNYSSELNVNALELEDSALYLCASSAGWNGNTIYFGEGSWLTVV.